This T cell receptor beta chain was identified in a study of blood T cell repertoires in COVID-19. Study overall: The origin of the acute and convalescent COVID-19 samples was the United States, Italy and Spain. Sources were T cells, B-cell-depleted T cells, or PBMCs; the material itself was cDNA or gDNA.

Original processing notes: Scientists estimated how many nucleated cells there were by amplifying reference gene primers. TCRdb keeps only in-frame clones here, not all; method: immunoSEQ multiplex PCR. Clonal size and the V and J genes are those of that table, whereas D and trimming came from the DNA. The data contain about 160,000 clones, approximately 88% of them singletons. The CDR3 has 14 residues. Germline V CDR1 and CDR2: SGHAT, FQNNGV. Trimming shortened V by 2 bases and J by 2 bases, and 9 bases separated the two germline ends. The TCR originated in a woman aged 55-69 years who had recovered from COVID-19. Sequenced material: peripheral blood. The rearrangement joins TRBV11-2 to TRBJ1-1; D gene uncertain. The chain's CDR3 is CASSLSWLNTEAFF. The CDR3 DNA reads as TGTGCCAGCAGCTTAAGCTGGTTAAACACTGAAGCTTTCTTT.